This record concerns one T cell receptor beta chain sequence. This record comes from a study of OX40 agonist ivuxolimab in advanced cancers. Assay: immunoSEQ multiplex PCR; the TCRdb copy retains only in-frame clones and omits some. This table holds about 100,000 clones, roughly 89% found once. The V gene's germline CDR1 is SNHLY and CDR2 FYNNEI. V was pared by 6 bases and J by 5 bases, with 10 bases of the junction left unmatched. The CDR3 extends over 15 amino acids. Patients who had autoimmune disease history or got systemic immunosuppression were left out. The V gene is TRBV2, the J gene TRBJ1-5; 7 bases are shared with TRBD1. The receptor comes from an adult with an advanced solid tumor such as melanoma, head and neck, liver or kidney cancer. Sequenced here: CD4+ or CD8+ T cells sorted from blood, sampled in a trial of the OX40 agonist ivuxolimab. This CDR3 is CASRATTGPYQPQHF. The CDR3 DNA reads TGTGCCAGCAGGGCCACGACAGGGCCTTATCAGCCCCAGCATTTT.